Shown below are 22 T cell receptor beta chains from a single sample sequenced in a study of blood T cell repertoires in COVID-19. Profiled with immunoSEQ multiplex PCR; TCRdb holds only in-frame clones, not every one. Of about 140,000 clones in the sample, approximately 80% are singletons; the top ten hold 1.5% to 2%. Sequenced: peripheral blood. The source of these receptors is a human donor in a cohort sampled during active COVID-19.

The chain couples TRBV19 to TRBJ2-1, with a weak D call TRBD2 (6 bases). V lost 7 bases to trimming and J lost 2 bases, with 6 bases between them. The CDR3 consists of 12 residues. Germline V lookup: CDR1 LNHDA, CDR2 SQIVND (reference sequence). The CDR3 region is CASTSAYNEQFF. DNA for the CDR3: TGTGCCAGTACTAGCGCCTACAATGAGCAGTTCTTC. Full variable domain (rest looked up from reference TRBV19 and TRBJ2-1): DGGITQSPKYLFRKEGQNVTLSCEQNLNHDAMYWYRQDPGQGLRLIYYSQIVNDFQKGDIAEGYSVSREKKESFPLTVTSAQKNPTAFYLCASTSAYNEQFFGPGTRLTVL.

The chain recombines TRBV2 with TRBJ2-6, with D possibly matching TRBD2 (5 bases). Trimming removed 6 bases from V and 0 bases from J, with 12 bases in between. The CDR3 contains 16 residues. Germline V gene lookup returns CDR1 SNHLY and CDR2 FYNNEI. The CDR3 loop is CASSRGRVSGANVLTF. CDR3 coding DNA: TGTGCCAGCAGCCGGGGTCGGGTCTCTGGGGCCAACGTCCTGACTTTC.

This clone was detected a few times. This rearrangement joins TRBV6-2 or TRBV6-3 to TRBJ1-1, with D perhaps TRBD1 (6 bases). V was shortened by 6 bases and J by 3 bases, with 26 bases between the two germline ends. The CDR3 has 18 amino acids. Germline V lookup: CDR1 MNHEY, CDR2 SVGEGT. The CDR3 reads CASSNWIHLQGRDTEAFF. CDR3 sequence (DNA): TGTGCCAGCAGCAATTGGATACATCTACAGGGTCGGGACACTGAAGCTTTCTTT.

The chain joins TRBV19 to TRBJ2-5; a weak D match, TRBD2 (6 bases). Germline-derived CDR1 and CDR2 are LNHDA and SQIVND (reference sequence). V gave up 7 bases and J gave up 5 bases, with 14 bases separating them. The CDR3 loop spans 13 amino acids. CDR3: CASTPDRGETQYF. DNA for the CDR3: TGTGCCAGTACCCCAGATCGGGGGGAGACCCAGTACTTC.

V is TRBV6-5 and J is TRBJ1-6; D call uncertain. This CDR3 region has 15 residues. The ends were cut back, 7 bases at V and 3 bases at J, with 13 bases in the middle. Germline V gene lookup returns CDR1 MNHEY and CDR2 SVGAGI. Here the CDR3 DNA reads TGTGCCAGCACGGCTCGCGGAAGCTATAATTCACCCCTCCACTTT. Translation gives CASTARGSYNSPLHF.

The rearrangement links TRBV4-3 to TRBJ2-7; TRBD2 might be the D (6 bases). V lost 1 base to trimming and J lost 0 bases, with 19 bases between them. Per germline, CDR1 LGHNA and CDR2 YSLEER. The CDR3 has 18 residues. CDR3 in DNA: TGCGCCAGCAGCCAAGGTTTGGGGGGTTTCGGGGACTCCTACGAGCAGTACTTC. Protein sequence: CASSQGLGGFGDSYEQYF.

There are a few counts of this clone. The V gene is TRBV6-4, the J gene TRBJ1-1, with a tentative D call TRBD1 (6 bases). The CDR3 consists of 14 residues. CDR1 and CDR2 (germline): MRHNA, SNTAGT. V lost 10 bases and J lost 0, with 15 bases in between. CDR3 sequence reads: CANTTGSMNTEAFF. The CDR3 region has the DNA TGTGCCAACACGACAGGTTCTATGAACACTGAAGCTTTCTTT.

This clone was seen a few times. The V call is TRBV19, the J call TRBJ2-1, with 12 nucleotides matching TRBD1. The CDR3 is 15 amino acids. V trimming: 4 bases; J trimming: 10 bases; junction bases outside the gene matches: 8. Germline V gene lookup returns CDR1 LNHDA and CDR2 SQIVND (reference sequence). The CDR3 DNA reads as TGTGCCAGTAGTAGGGCGGGACAGGGGGCCTGGGAGCAGTTCTTC. Encoded protein: CASSRAGQGAWEQFF.

The chain combines TRBV10-3 with TRBJ2-1; D possibly corresponds to TRBD2 (6 bases). Trimming took 4 bases from V and 5 from J, leaving 18 bases between them. The CDR3 is 16 residues long. Germline lookup yields CDR1 ENHRY and CDR2 SYGVKD. CDR3 in DNA: TGTGCCATCAGTGGTTCGACGGCGGGGCCGAACAATGAGCAGTTCTTC. Protein product: CAISGSTAGPNNEQFF.

J is TRBJ2-7 and V is TRBV18; maybe TRBD1 (5 bases). CDR3 length: 12 residues. Trimming took off 1 base at V and 5 bases at J, with 6 bases between the two ends. Per the germline V gene, CDR1 is KGHSH and CDR2 is LQKENI. CDR3 in amino acids: CASSPLGHEQYF. The DNA for the CDR3 is TGTGCCAGCTCACCACTGGGGCACGAGCAGTACTTC.

The V gene is TRBV5-6, the J gene TRBJ2-7, with TRBD1 matching 8 bases. The length of the CDR3 is 15 residues. After removal of 1 base from V and 4 bases from J, the junction contained 7 bases not matched to a gene. CDR1 is SGHDT, CDR2 YYEEEE, per germline. The CDR3 DNA follows: TGTGCCAGCAGCTTGCCTGGGACAGGAGGGTACGAGCAGTACTTC. This sequence encodes CASSLPGTGGYEQYF.

As concerns this clone: The sample contains more than one DNA sequence encoding this CDR3. DNA for the CDR3: TGTGCCAGCAGTTTAGCGCGGGAGACCCAGTACTTC. It is translated as CASSLARETQYF. The chain couples TRBV12-3 or TRBV12-4 to TRBJ2-5; D is uncertain. With 0 bases removed from V and 5 bases from J, the gap between germline ends came to 4 bases. This CDR3 has 12 amino acids.

This clone was counted a few times. The rearrangement joins TRBV9 to TRBJ2-3, with D maybe TRBD2 (6 bases). V was cut by 6 bases and J by 1 base, with 9 bases left in between. The CDR3 covers 13 residues. The germline gives CDR1 SGDLS, CDR2 YYNGEE. The CDR3 here is CASKASGTDTQYF. For the CDR3, the DNA is TGTGCCAGCAAGGCTAGCGGCACAGATACGCAGTATTTT.

The chain carries TRBV5-1 and TRBJ2-7, with unresolved D. CDR1 SGHRS and CDR2 YFSETQ come from the germline V gene. Trimming removed 0 bases at V and 0 bases at J, with 13 bases between. The CDR3 has 16 amino acids. Here the CDR3 DNA reads TGCGCCAGCAGCTTGGGAACAGTTCCTCTCTCCTACGAGCAGTACTTC. This translates into CASSLGTVPLSYEQYF.

The chain carries TRBV5-4 and TRBJ2-2; TRBD2 aligns across 12 bases. The CDR3 covers 17 residues. V dropped 4 bases and J dropped 3; count of bases not matched to a gene: 7. The V gene's germline CDR1 is SGHNT and CDR2 YYREEE (reference sequence). CDR3 nucleotide sequence: TGTGCCAGCAGCGCCGGGACTAGCGGGCTCTACACCGGGGAGCTGTTTTTT. Translation gives CASSAGTSGLYTGELFF. Supplemented by reference TRBV5-4 and TRBJ2-2, the full variable domain reads ETGVTQSPTHLIKTRGQQVTLRCSSQSGHNTVSWYQQALGQGPQFIFQYYREEENGRGNFPPRFSGLQFPNYSSELNVNALELDDSALYLCASSAGTSGLYTGELFFGEGSRLTVL.

This chain connects TRBV7-9 to TRBJ1-1; D uncertain. V lost 3 bases to trimming and J lost 1 base, with 9 bases between them. From germline, CDR1 is SEHNR and CDR2 FQNEAQ (reference sequence). This CDR3 contains 14 residues. CDR3 residues: CASSFEVPNTEAFF. The CDR3 DNA is TGTGCCAGCAGCTTCGAGGTCCCGAACACTGAAGCTTTCTTT.

The chain recombines TRBV12-3 or TRBV12-4 with TRBJ2-3; D is ambiguous. The CDR3 contains 12 residues. Trimming pared 8 bases from V and 7 bases from J, leaving 13 bases between. The CDR3 here is CASCLSVHTQYF. The DNA of the CDR3 is TGTGCCAGCTGCCTGAGCGTACATACGCAGTATTTT.

The chain recombines TRBV5-4 with TRBJ2-2, with D possibly being TRBD1 (5 bases). This CDR3 is 15 amino acids long. Germline V gives CDR1 SGHNT, CDR2 YYREEE (reference sequence). V was shortened by 5 bases and J by 8 bases, with 19 bases between the two germline ends. The DNA of the CDR3 is TGTGCCAGCAGTTGGAACCCCACAGGTCGGGGGGAGCTGTTTTTT. It translates to CASSWNPTGRGELFF.

V usage is TRBV7-8 and J usage is TRBJ2-3; 8 positions agree with TRBD2. Germline-derived CDR1 and CDR2 are SGHVS and FQNEAQ. This CDR3 has 16 amino acids. The trim removed 5 bases at V and 0 bases at J, leaving 7 bases unmatched. The CDR3 sequence is CASSLLPSGSTDTQYF. The CDR3 nucleotides read TGTGCCAGCAGCCTACTCCCTAGCGGGAGCACAGATACGCAGTATTTT.

The J gene is TRBJ1-1, the V gene TRBV3-1 (or the pseudogene TRBV3-2); TRBD1 matches at 7 bases. The CDR3 has 14 residues. CDR1 and CDR2 from the germline V gene are LGHDT and YNNKEL (reference sequence). V shed 4 bases and J 2 bases; nucleotides not matched to a gene: 4. CDR3 sequence reads: CASSPLGGNTEAFF. The CDR3 DNA reads as TGTGCCAGCAGCCCGTTAGGGGGCAACACTGAAGCTTTCTTT.

V gene TRBV28 combines with J gene TRBJ2-1, with 13 bases aligning to TRBD2. This CDR3 has 17 residues. The junction had 12 bases not matched to a gene; V was cut back by 9 bases and J by 4 bases. Germline assignment: CDR1 MDHEN and CDR2 SYDVKM. CDR3 sequence: CASQGTSGTRTYNEQFF. In DNA form, the CDR3 reads TGTGCCAGTCAAGGGACTAGCGGGACTAGGACTTACAATGAGCAGTTCTTC.

The V gene is TRBV11-1, the J gene TRBJ2-5; 13 nucleotides align to TRBD2. The V segment lost 4 bases and the J segment 3 bases; nucleotides outside the gene matches: 5. CDR1 is SGHAT and CDR2 is FQDESV in the germline V gene (reference sequence). The CDR3 is made up of 16 amino acids. The CDR3 nucleotides read TGTGCCAGCAGCTCCCGGACTAGCGGGGGAAAAGAGACCCAGTACTTC. Protein product: CASSSRTSGGKETQYF.